Listed here are 3 T cell receptor beta chains from one sample, sequenced in a study of T-cell reconstitution after alpha-beta-depleted transplantation in children. TCRbeta library construction was performed incorporating unique molecular identifiers. TCRdb reanalysed the PCR reads using MiXCR and keeps one entry per CDR3 protein. The sample lists about a million distinct CDR3 sequences; roughly 31% were seen once. The sequencing here drew on PBMCs, mostly from graft donor cells, taken 360 days after TCRalphabeta/CD19-depleted stem cell transplant. The origin of the receptors is a boy in the first two years of life who had a stem cell transplant for SCID, so the T cells may come from the graft donor.

This clonotype occurred many times. The V call is TRBV27, the J call TRBJ2-5; 7 bases align to TRBD1. Unmatched junction bases numbered 15, after V lost 5 bases and J lost 6 bases. The CDR3 runs 16 residues. The germline V gene has CDR1 MNHEY and CDR2 SMNVEV (reference sequence). In nucleotides, the CDR3 is TGTGCCAGCAGTCTCACCCCTCCGGGACAGAGAAAGACCCAGTACTTC. Translated, it gives CASSLTPPGQRKTQYF.

This clonotype was detected only a few times. This chain uses TRBV7-2 with TRBJ2-3, with TRBD1 matching 7 bases. This CDR3 spans 13 amino acids. Trimming removed 8 bases from V and 4 bases from J; junction bases left unmatched: 6. Germline loops: CDR1 SGHTA, CDR2 FQGNSA. The CDR3: CASVNRGADTQYF. The CDR3 DNA sequence: TGTGCCAGCGTTAACAGGGGTGCAGATACGCAGTATTTT. Variable domain in full (rest from reference TRBV7-2 and TRBJ2-3): GAGVSQSPSNKVTEKGKDVELRCDPISGHTALYWYRQSLGQGLEFLIYFQGNSAPDKSGLPSDRFSAERTGGSVSTLTIQRTQQEDSAVYLCASVNRGADTQYFGPGTRLTVL.

This clonotype was seen a few times. The chain uses TRBV29-1 and TRBJ2-3; TRBD2 aligns across 8 bases. V lost 0 bases to trimming and J lost 4 bases; unmatched junction nucleotides: 3. The CDR3 runs to 14 residues. Per germline, CDR1 SQVTM and CDR2 ANQGSEA. The CDR3 protein is CSVEDRTSSDTQYF. CDR3 sequence (DNA): TGCAGCGTTGAAGATAGGACTAGCTCAGATACGCAGTATTTT.